These 27 T cell receptor beta chains share one sample of origin, sequenced in a study of glioma-infiltrating T cells. The iRepertoire nested amplicon-rescue multiplex PCR amplified TCR alpha and beta CDR3s from RNA. MiXCR was run by TCRdb on the multiplex PCR reads, yielding one entry per CDR3 protein. Among 300,000 to 400,000 distinct CDR3 sequences listed, roughly 41% were seen once. Sequencing was performed on glioma tissue, nonneoplastic brain tissue, or PBMCs (not recorded which). The receptor set was obtained from a human donor with low-grade glioma or glioblastoma, undergoing nonglioma brain surgery, or in good health (not recorded which).

CDR3 bases: TGCAGTGCTAGACCCCCCCCCGGCCAGGGAAAGTGGGAGGGGGATACGCAGTATTTT. This gives the protein CSARPPPGQGKWEGDTQYF. The V and J genes are TRBV20-1 and TRBJ2-3, with 7 bases matching TRBD2. Trimming took 2 bases from V and 6 from J; bases not matched to a gene: 23. This CDR3 contains 19 residues. Germline values: CDR1 DFQATT, CDR2 SNEGSKA (reference sequence).

This clonotype was recorded a few times. The rearrangement links TRBV11-2 to TRBJ2-1; unclear D gene. CDR1 and CDR2 from the germline V gene are SGHAT and FQNNGV. The CDR3 spans 16 residues. V was pared by 5 bases and J by 3 bases, with 17 bases between. The DNA for the CDR3 is TGTGCCAGCAGCCCCCTCCGCCGTAGGGACTACAATGAGCAGTTCTTC. It codes for CASSPLRRRDYNEQFF.

At least ten counts were recorded for this clonotype. The chain employs TRBV6-2 or TRBV6-3 and TRBJ2-1; 9 nucleotides agree with TRBD1. The J segment lost 10 bases and the V segment lost 6 bases, leaving 10 bases of the junction unmatched. This CDR3 is built from 14 residues. The V gene's germline CDR1 is MNHEY and CDR2 SVGEGT. CDR3: CASRSLGQGTEQFF. Written as DNA, the CDR3 is TGTGCCAGCAGATCTTTGGGACAGGGTACGGAGCAGTTCTTC.

Note on this clonotype: At one boundary the junction diverges from the germline segment, which might be a read error. The chain employs TRBV20-1 and TRBJ2-5, with D perhaps given as TRBD1 or TRBD2 (7 bases each). This CDR3 contains 13 residues. The germline V gene encodes CDR1 DFQATT and CDR2 SNEGSKA (reference sequence). The CDR3 sequence: CNASGQAQETQYF. The DNA for the CDR3 is TGCAATGCTAGCGGACAGGCCCAAGAGACCCAGTACTTC.

As concerns this clonotype: The junction departs from the called germline gene at one end, perhaps through a read error. V and J are TRBV7-6 and TRBJ1-6; 7 bases line up with TRBD1. Germline assignment: CDR1 SGHVS and CDR2 FNYEAQ. The CDR3 has 15 amino acids. CDR3 DNA sequence: TGTGCCAGCAGCTCTACCACAGGGGCTAATTCACCCCTCCAATTT. Its protein product is CASSSTTGANSPLQF. The whole variable domain, remainder taken from reference TRBV7-6 and TRBJ1-6, is GAGVSQSPRYKVTKRGQDVALRCDPISGHVSLYWYRQALGQGPEFLTYFNYEAQQDKSGLPNDRFSAERPEGSISTLTIQRTEQRDSAMYRCASSSTTGANSPLQFGNGTRLTVT.

With regard to this clonotype: Germline and junction disagree at one end, which may indicate a read error. V gene TRBV6-6 combines with J gene TRBJ2-1, with 7 bases fitting TRBD1. Germline V gene sequence: CDR1 MNHNY, CDR2 SVGAGI (reference sequence). The CDR3 is 17 amino acids. The CDR3 DNA sequence: TGTGCCAGCAGTTACTCGAGTCCCAGGGGGTCCTACAATGGGCAGTTCTTC. Translated: CASSYSSPRGSYNGQFF.

The J gene is TRBJ2-5, the V gene TRBV4-2; D is unclear. Between the trimmed V and J ends, which lost 0 bases and 2 bases, there was a span of 10 bases. The V gene's germline CDR1 is LGHNA and CDR2 YNFKEQ. The CDR3 has 15 residues. The CDR3 loop is CASSQDLWNQETQYF. The DNA for the CDR3 is TGTGCCAGCAGCCAAGATCTCTGGAATCAAGAGACCCAGTACTTC.

This clonotype came up once. This sequence joins TRBV27 and TRBJ2-5, with 7 nucleotides matching TRBD1. The germline V gene encodes CDR1 MNHEY and CDR2 SMNVEV (reference sequence). J gave up 9 bases and V 6 bases, and 13 bases lay outside the gene matches. The CDR3 covers 14 residues. As DNA, the CDR3 is TGTGCCAGCAGGCTTACAGGGGTCGGGCAGCCCCAGTACTTC. It encodes CASRLTGVGQPQYF.

This clonotype was recorded at least ten times. CDR3 bases: TGCAGTGCTAGACCCTGGACAGTCTACGAGCAGTACTTC. Translating gives CSARPWTVYEQYF. This chain connects TRBV20-1 to TRBJ2-7, with a weak D call TRBD1 (6 bases). Germline V CDR1 and CDR2: DFQATT, SNEGSKA (reference sequence). The CDR3 is 13 amino acids. Trimming pared 2 bases from V and 3 bases from J, leaving 11 bases between.

In this sample, this clonotype turned up many times. The rearrangement joins TRBV28 to TRBJ2-5; 8 bases map to TRBD2. The length of the CDR3 is 13 residues. V trimming: 6 bases; J trimming: 3 bases; junction bases outside the gene matches: 3. CDR1 and CDR2 from the germline V gene are MDHEN and SYDVKM. The CDR3 sequence: CASSPTSEETQYF. The CDR3 DNA follows: TGTGCCAGCAGCCCGACTAGCGAAGAGACCCAGTACTTC. Together with reference TRBV28 and TRBJ2-5, the CDR3 gives the full variable domain: DVKVTQSSRYLVKRTGEKVFLECVQDMDHENMFWYRQDPGLGLRLIYFSYDVKMKEKGDIPEGYSVSREKKERFSLILESASTNQTSMYLCASSPTSEETQYFGPGTRLLVL.

This clonotype was observed at least ten times. The V call is TRBV7-2, the J call TRBJ2-1, with 7 bases that match TRBD1. V gave up 1 base and J gave up 4 bases; unmatched junction bases: 1. The CDR3 is 14 residues long. CDR1 SGHTA and CDR2 FQGNSA come from the germline V gene. CDR3 amino acids: CASSLGDRYNEQFF. For the CDR3, the DNA is TGTGCCAGCAGCTTAGGGGACAGATACAATGAGCAGTTCTTC.

In the case of this clonotype: Just one base apart from a much larger clone, this may be a read error. The chain has TRBV6-1 and TRBJ2-3; the D gene could be TRBD1 or TRBD2 (5 bases each). Germline lookup yields CDR1 MNHNS and CDR2 SASEGT. The CDR3 runs to 13 residues. Trimming took 5 bases from V and 7 from J, leaving 13 bases between them. This CDR3 reads CASSRGRLNTQYF. In DNA, the CDR3 is TGTGCCAGCAGTAGGGGACGCTTAAATACGCAGTATTTT.

The chain couples TRBV7-9 to TRBJ1-2; no reliable D call. The ends were cut back, 6 bases at V and 2 bases at J, with 7 bases in the middle. CDR3 length: 12 residues. CDR1 and CDR2 (germline): SEHNR, FQNEAQ (reference sequence). CDR3 DNA: TGTGCCAGCAGAACTTTCAACTATGGCTACACCTTC. Protein sequence: CASRTFNYGYTF.

This rearrangement joins TRBV18 to TRBJ1-1; D is possibly TRBD1 (5 bases). V lost 2 bases and J 4 bases, leaving 8 bases between the germline ends. The CDR3 consists of 13 residues. Germline V gene data show CDR1 as KGHSH and CDR2 as LQKENI. The CDR3: CASSPSTGTEAFF. CDR3 nucleotide sequence: TGTGCCAGCTCACCAAGTACAGGCACTGAAGCTTTCTTT.

About this clonotype: Because the CDR3 is missing its conserved closing phenylalanine or tryptophan, this is likely a read error. The V call is TRBV28, the J call TRBJ2-7, with 9 bases identical to TRBD1. This CDR3 region has 15 residues. CDR1 and CDR2 (germline): MDHEN, SYDVKM. After removal of 7 bases from V and 5 bases from J, the junction contained 12 bases not matched to a gene. CDR3 DNA sequence: TGTGCCAGCACCGCACTTGGACAGGGGAGGCACGAGCAGTACCTC. This gives the protein CASTALGQGRHEQYL.

As regards this clonotype: One end of the junction does not line up with germline, which may come from a read error. This chain joins TRBV4-1 and TRBJ2-1; 8 bases map to TRBD2. Germline lookup yields CDR1 MGHRA and CDR2 YSYEKL. There are 16 residues in the CDR3. CDR3 sequence reads: CASSPGGGTGTNEQFF. The CDR3, as DNA: TGCGCCAGCAGCCCCGGGGGGGGGACGGGGACCAATGAGCAATTCTTC.

V is TRBV2 and J is TRBJ1-5; D is uncertain. Trimming pared 1 base from V and 9 bases from J, leaving 16 bases between. The CDR3 totals 15 residues. In germline, CDR1 is SNHLY, CDR2 FYNNEI. CDR3 in DNA: TGTGCCAGCAGTGAAGTAGGGTCTGGGTTCAGGCCCCAGCATTTT. Its protein is CASSEVGSGFRPQHF.

This clonotype appeared many times. J is TRBJ2-3 and V is TRBV24-1; D may be TRBD1 or TRBD2 (5 bases each). V was cut by 4 bases and J by 1 base, with 14 bases left in between. This CDR3 is built from 16 residues. The germline gives CDR1 KGHDR, CDR2 SFDVKD. CDR3 loop: CATSDHIRGGTDTQYF. CDR3 bases: TGTGCCACCAGTGACCATATCCGGGGCGGCACAGATACGCAGTATTTT.

This clonotype was seen a single time. V is TRBV9 and J is TRBJ2-3; D unclear. Germline CDR1 SGDLS, CDR2 YYNGEE. The V end lost 6 bases, the J end lost 2 bases, and 7 bases lay between the germline ends. This CDR3 contains 12 residues. CDR3 sequence reads: CASNDHTDTQYF. In DNA form, the CDR3 reads TGTGCCAGCAACGACCACACAGATACGCAGTATTTT.

This clonotype was seen a handful of times. The genes are TRBV4-3 and TRBJ2-7; tentative D call: TRBD1 (5 bases). The length of the CDR3 is 13 residues. Trimming pared 2 bases from V and 2 bases from J, leaving 7 bases between. Germline V gives CDR1 LGHNA, CDR2 YSLEER. DNA for the CDR3: TGCGCCAGCAGCCAAAGGGGTGCCTACGAGCAGTACTTC. It encodes CASSQRGAYEQYF.

The V and J genes are TRBV19 and TRBJ1-3; D not certain. Germline-derived CDR1 and CDR2 are LNHDA and SQIVND (reference sequence). This CDR3 comprises 14 residues. The V and J ends lost 5 bases and 2 bases respectively, with 10 bases between them. CDR3 residues: CASSVDSAGNTIYF. The DNA of the CDR3 is TGTGCCAGTAGTGTGGACTCGGCTGGAAACACCATATATTTT. Supplemented by reference TRBV19 and TRBJ1-3, the full variable domain reads DGGITQSPKYLFRKEGQNVTLSCEQNLNHDAMYWYRQDPGQGLRLIYYSQIVNDFQKGDIAEGYSVSREKKESFPLTVTSAQKNPTAFYLCASSVDSAGNTIYFGEGSWLTVV.

The chain has TRBV5-5 and TRBJ2-5; a possible D gene is TRBD2 (5 bases). Germline CDR1 reads SGHKS; CDR2 reads YYEKEE (reference sequence). The V gene lost 2 bases and the J gene lost 10 bases, with 9 bases spanning the gap. The CDR3 runs to 11 residues. The CDR3 sequence: CASSLWEFQYF. CDR3 nucleotides: TGTGCCAGCAGCTTATGGGAGTTCCAGTACTTC.

For this clonotype: A much more abundant neighbour one base away suggests this may be a read error. V and J are TRBV6-5 and TRBJ2-5; D assignment may be TRBD1 or TRBD2 (7 bases each). The CDR3 has 13 amino acids. Per the germline V gene, CDR1 is MNHEY and CDR2 is SVGAGI. V lost 8 bases to trimming and J lost 8 bases, with 18 bases between them. Here the CDR3 DNA reads TGTGCCAGCGCCGATCAGGGGGGGGCCACCCAGTACTTC. This codes for CASADQGGATQYF.

A word on this clonotype: A read error may be the cause here, since a much bigger clone is one base away. The chain is built from TRBV20-1 and TRBJ2-7; tentative D call: TRBD2 (5 bases). The CDR3 has 13 amino acids. Per the germline V gene, CDR1 is DFQATT and CDR2 is SNEGSKA (reference sequence). DNA for the CDR3: TGCGGTGCCACTCCCGGGGTTGCCTACGAGCAGTACTTC. Residues: CGATPGVAYEQYF.

This clonotype has at least ten counts. The CDR3, as DNA: TGTGCCAGCAGTTTGACGACAGATACGCAGTATTTT. Translated, it gives CASSLTTDTQYF. The chain recombines TRBV28 with TRBJ2-3; D call uncertain. V was pared by 3 bases and J by 3 bases, with 4 bases between. Germline-derived CDR1 and CDR2 are MDHEN and SYDVKM. CDR3 length: 12 amino acids.

V is TRBV6-2 or TRBV6-3 and J is TRBJ2-4; D might be TRBD1 (6 bases). The CDR3 covers 15 residues. V lost 10 bases and J 0 bases, leaving 16 bases between the germline ends. CDR1 MNHEY and CDR2 SVGEGT come from the germline V gene. The CDR3 here is CATGQPDVAKNIQYF. DNA of the CDR3: TGTGCCACCGGACAGCCCGACGTAGCCAAAAACATTCAGTACTTC.

The chain employs TRBV20-1 and TRBJ1-1; D is ambiguous. Germline V gives CDR1 DFQATT, CDR2 SNEGSKA (reference sequence). This CDR3 spans 14 amino acids. V lost 3 bases, J lost 0 bases, and 11 bases lay in between. CDR3 sequence: CSASFAGLNTEAFF. CDR3 nucleotide sequence: TGCAGTGCTAGTTTCGCAGGCCTGAACACTGAAGCTTTCTTT.